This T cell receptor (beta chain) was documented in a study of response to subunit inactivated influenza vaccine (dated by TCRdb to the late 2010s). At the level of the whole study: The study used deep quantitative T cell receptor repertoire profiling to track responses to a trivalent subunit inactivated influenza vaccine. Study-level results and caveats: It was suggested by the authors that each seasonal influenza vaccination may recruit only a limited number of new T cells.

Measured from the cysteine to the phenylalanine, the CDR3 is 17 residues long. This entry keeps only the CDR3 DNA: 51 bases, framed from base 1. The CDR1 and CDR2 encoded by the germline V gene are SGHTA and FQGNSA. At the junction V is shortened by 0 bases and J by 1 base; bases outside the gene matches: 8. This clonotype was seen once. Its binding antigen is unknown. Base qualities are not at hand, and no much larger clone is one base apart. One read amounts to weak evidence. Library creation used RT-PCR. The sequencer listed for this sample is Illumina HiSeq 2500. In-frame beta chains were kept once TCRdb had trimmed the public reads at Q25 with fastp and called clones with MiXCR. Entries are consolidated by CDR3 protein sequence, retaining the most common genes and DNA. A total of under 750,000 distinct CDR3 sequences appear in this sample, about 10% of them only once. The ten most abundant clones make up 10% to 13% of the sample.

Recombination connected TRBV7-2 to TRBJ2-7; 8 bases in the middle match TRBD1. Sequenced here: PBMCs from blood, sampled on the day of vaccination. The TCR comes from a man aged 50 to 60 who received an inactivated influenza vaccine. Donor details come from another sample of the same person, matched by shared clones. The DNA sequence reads TGTGCCAGCAGCTTAGCGAGGGGACAGGCGCGATCCTACGAGCAGTACTTC. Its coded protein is CASSLARGQARSYEQYF.